These 27 T cell receptor beta chains share one sample of origin, sequenced in a study of T cell repertoires in cytomegalovirus infection. Via MiXCR, TCRdb re-called the reads, giving one row per CDR3 protein. The sample holds about 680,000 distinct CDR3 sequences, approximately 24% seen once. The source material was CD8+ T cells from PBMCs. The receptors stem from a human donor in good health (CMV status not recorded). Some clones in this sample may be carry-over from other donors' samples.

V gene TRBV4-1 combines with J gene TRBJ2-7, with 8 bases identical to TRBD2. The CDR3 contains 16 residues. Germline V CDR1 and CDR2: MGHRA, YSYEKL. The CDR3 here is CASSQDFHSGNYEQYV. CDR3 coding DNA: TGTGCCAGCAGCCAAGATTTTCATAGCGGGAACTACGAGCAGTACGTC.

About this clonotype itself: A read error may explain this, as a much larger clone is one base away. This chain links TRBV7-2 with TRBJ1-5, with TRBD1 identical over 10 bases. The CDR3 is made up of 16 amino acids. CDR1 and CDR2 from the germline V gene are SGHTA and FQGNSA. The CDR3 here is CASSPDRGRGNRPQHF. CDR3 DNA sequence: TGTGCCAGCAGCCCCGACAGGGGGCGCGGCAATCGGCCCCAGCATTTT.

The rearrangement joins TRBV25-1 to TRBJ1-5; no reliable D call. The V and J ends lost 2 bases and 2 bases respectively, with 10 bases between them. Germline CDR1 reads MGHDK; CDR2 reads SYGVNS. The CDR3 runs to 15 residues. CDR3 amino acids: CASSEKGTRNQPQHF. In DNA, the CDR3 is TGTGCCAGCAGTGAAAAGGGTACGCGCAATCAGCCCCAGCATTTT.

V and J are TRBV15 and TRBJ2-7, with 8 bases fitting TRBD2. V lost 4 bases to trimming and J lost 4 bases; unmatched junction nucleotides: 9. CDR3 length: 15 amino acids. Germline V lookup: CDR1 LNHNV, CDR2 YYDKDF (reference sequence). CDR3 bases: TGTGCCACCAGCATGGCGGGAGGTGTCTATTACGAGCAGTACTTC. Encoded protein: CATSMAGGVYYEQYF.

This clonotype was seen only a few times. The rearrangement uses TRBV6-6 and TRBJ1-6; 8 bases fit TRBD1. The junction had 2 bases not matched to a gene; V was cut back by 1 base and J by 6 bases. The CDR3 contains 15 residues. Per germline, CDR1 MNHNY and CDR2 SVGAGI (reference sequence). The CDR3 loop is CASSYWDRSNSPLHF. The CDR3 DNA reads TGTGCCAGCAGTTACTGGGACAGGAGTAATTCACCCCTCCACTTT.

Only a few counts were recorded for this clonotype. This chain connects TRBV20-1 to TRBJ1-2; 8 bases match TRBD1. Per germline, CDR1 DFQATT and CDR2 SNEGSKA (reference sequence). This CDR3 has 13 amino acids. Trimming cost V 3 bases and J 6 bases; bases outside gene matches: 6. Here the CDR3 reads CSASLRTGNGYTF. The CDR3 DNA reads as TGCAGTGCTAGCCTCCGGACAGGGAATGGCTACACCTTC.

The J gene is TRBJ1-2, the V gene TRBV28; tentatively, D is TRBD1 (6 bases). Germline values: CDR1 MDHEN, CDR2 SYDVKM. This CDR3 has 13 amino acids. V lost 7 bases, J lost 4 bases, and 13 bases lay in between. The CDR3 is CASNRVSSYGYTF. As DNA, the CDR3 is TGTGCCAGCAACAGGGTTTCTAGCTATGGCTACACCTTC.

This rearrangement joins TRBV14 to TRBJ2-1, with D possibly matching TRBD1 (6 bases). This CDR3 is built from 17 residues. V was cut by 0 bases and J by 0 bases, with 12 bases left in between. Germline V gene lookup returns CDR1 SGHDN and CDR2 FVKESK. The DNA for the CDR3 is TGTGCCAGCAGCCAAGATCAGGGGTGGAGCTCCTACAATGAGCAGTTCTTC. This codes for CASSQDQGWSSYNEQFF.

As regards this clonotype: A read error is possible here, since a much larger clone lies one base away. The CDR3 does not close with the conserved phenylalanine or tryptophan, likely indicating a read error. CDR3 residues: CASSAPRYSYNEQFS. Written as DNA, the CDR3 is TGTGCCAGCAGCGCGCCCCGTTACTCCTACAATGAGCAGTTCTCC. The V call is TRBV7-9, the J call TRBJ2-1; D is ambiguous. The V gene lost 5 bases and the J gene lost 0 bases, with 11 bases spanning the gap. CDR3 length equals 15 residues. Germline V gene data show CDR1 as SEHNR and CDR2 as FQNEAQ (reference sequence).

The V call is TRBV20-1, the J call TRBJ1-3; D is undetermined. Trimming removed 0 bases from V and 0 bases from J, with 9 bases in between. This CDR3 is 15 amino acids long. Germline V gene sequence: CDR1 DFQATT, CDR2 SNEGSKA (reference sequence). The CDR3 is CSAREVLRSGNTIYF. The CDR3 bases are TGCAGTGCTAGAGAGGTGCTGCGCTCTGGAAACACCATATATTTT.

This clonotype has just one count. The V call is TRBV4-1, the J call TRBJ2-7; 7 bases agree with TRBD1. Germline V gene lookup returns CDR1 MGHRA and CDR2 YSYEKL. The V segment lost 4 bases and the J segment 4 bases; nucleotides outside the gene matches: 13. The CDR3 spans 16 residues. The DNA for the CDR3 is TGCGCCAGCAGCCGATCCGGGACAGAACCGTGGTACGAGCAGTACTTC. Amino acid sequence: CASSRSGTEPWYEQYF.

The count of this clonotype is one. The J gene is TRBJ2-5, the V gene TRBV9; 8 bases are shared with TRBD1. The CDR3 spans 16 residues. V was clipped by 3 bases and J by 5 bases; unmatched bases: 12. Germline loops: CDR1 SGDLS, CDR2 YYNGEE. As DNA, the CDR3 is TGTGCCAGCAGCGACCCGACAGGGGACGGGGTCGAGACCCAGTACTTC. This gives the protein CASSDPTGDGVETQYF.

There are many counts of this clonotype. V and J are TRBV7-9 and TRBJ2-3; 7 bases match TRBD2. The ends lost 8 bases at V and 7 bases at J; junction bases unmatched: 30. This CDR3 contains 20 residues. In germline, CDR1 is SEHNR, CDR2 FQNEAQ (reference sequence). CDR3 sequence: CASLGIGITMAGVWTNTQYF. CDR3 in DNA: TGTGCCAGCCTAGGCATCGGAATAACTATGGCGGGGGTATGGACGAATACGCAGTATTTT.

As DNA, the CDR3 is TGTGCCAGCAGTGGCCCGGGCGCCGGGGAGCTGTTTTTT. Its protein product is CASSGPGAGELFF. This chain joins TRBV6-1 and TRBJ2-2; D not certain. The V end was cut by 4 bases, the J end by 6 bases, with 9 bases between. Germline loops: CDR1 MNHNS, CDR2 SASEGT. This CDR3 is 13 amino acids long.

The V call is TRBV10-3, the J call TRBJ1-2, with D possibly being TRBD1 (6 bases). The CDR3 totals 15 residues. V dropped 6 bases and J dropped 4 bases, with 18 bases sitting between them. The germline V gene has CDR1 ENHRY and CDR2 SYGVKD. CDR3: CAISTTRTDVYGYTF. The CDR3 coding sequence is TGTGCCATCAGCACGACCCGGACAGATGTCTATGGCTACACCTTC.

The chain joins TRBV28 to TRBJ1-4; no clear D. Germline loops: CDR1 MDHEN, CDR2 SYDVKM. The CDR3 runs 16 residues. Trimming shortened V by 7 bases and J by 2 bases, and 17 bases separated the two germline ends. The CDR3: CASTLMVRNTNEKLFF. The CDR3 DNA reads TGTGCCAGCACCCTAATGGTTAGGAATACTAATGAAAAACTGTTTTTT.

The V gene is TRBV20-1, the J gene TRBJ2-1; D remains ambiguous. V was clipped by 0 bases and J by 6 bases, with 15 bases between them. The CDR3 covers 15 residues. CDR1 is DFQATT and CDR2 is SNEGSKA in the germline V gene (reference sequence). This CDR3 reads CSARDLPRNPNEQFF. For the CDR3, the DNA is TGCAGTGCTAGAGATCTCCCCAGAAACCCCAATGAGCAGTTCTTC.

V usage is TRBV29-1 and J usage is TRBJ1-2, with 10 bases fitting TRBD1. Germline trimming cut 7 bases from V and 7 bases from J; bases unmatched to any gene: 9. The CDR3 has 13 amino acids. Germline values: CDR1 SQVTM, CDR2 ANQGSEA. The CDR3 bases are TGCAGCGCCAAGGGACAGGGGTTCTTTGGCTACACCTTC. This gives the protein CSAKGQGFFGYTF. Complete variable domain (other parts from reference TRBV29-1 and TRBJ1-2): SAVISQKPSRDICQRGTSLTIQCQVDSQVTMMFWYRQQPGQSLTLIATANQGSEATYESGFVIDKFPISRPNLTFSTLTVSNMSPEDSSIYLCSAKGQGFFGYTFGSGTRLTVV.

The chain carries TRBV7-9 and TRBJ2-2; 9 bases fit TRBD1. The CDR3 sequence is 17 residues long. The germline CDR1 and CDR2 sequences are SEHNR and FQNEAQ (reference sequence). The V segment lost 4 bases and the J segment 4 bases; nucleotides outside the gene matches: 10. The CDR3 here is CASSSMAGTGITGELFF. CDR3 nucleotide sequence: TGTGCCAGCAGCTCGATGGCCGGGACAGGGATCACCGGGGAGCTGTTTTTT.

This clonotype was seen repeatedly, ten times or more. The chain recombines TRBV7-9 with TRBJ2-7, with D maybe TRBD1 (6 bases). CDR1 and CDR2 from the germline V gene are SEHNR and FQNEAQ (reference sequence). The germline V and J ends were trimmed by 7 bases and 6 bases, with 13 bases remaining between them. The CDR3 contains 12 residues. The CDR3 sequence is CASTLQGAEQYV. The DNA of the CDR3 is TGTGCCAGCACCCTACAGGGAGCCGAGCAGTACGTC.

The V and J genes are TRBV27 and TRBJ2-5; 7 bases fit TRBD2. Germline V gene data show CDR1 as MNHEY and CDR2 as SMNVEV (reference sequence). The CDR3 is made up of 18 amino acids. J gave up 0 bases and V 5 bases, and 15 bases lay outside the gene matches. For the CDR3, the DNA is TGTGCCAGCAGTGCTTATGGGGGGGTGCGCCCGTACCAAGAGACCCAGTACTTC. Translated, it gives CASSAYGGVRPYQETQYF.

The J gene is TRBJ1-1, the V gene TRBV18, with 8 bases fitting TRBD1. Unmatched junction bases numbered 13, after V lost 3 bases and J lost 4 bases. Germline assignment: CDR1 KGHSH and CDR2 LQKENI. The CDR3 contains 17 residues. The CDR3 coding sequence is TGTGCCAGCTCACCTTGGGGGCAGGGGGCGGGTGGCACTGAAGCTTTCTTT. It translates to CASSPWGQGAGGTEAFF.

This clonotype was seen just once. A read error is possible here, since a much larger clone lies one base away. The chain employs TRBV7-4 and TRBJ2-7, with 7 bases matching TRBD1. CDR1 and CDR2 from the germline V gene are SGHVT and SQSDAQ. CDR3 length: 14 amino acids. Written as DNA, the CDR3 is TGTGGCAGCAGCCATCCGACAGGGACCCACGAGCAGTACTTC. Its translation is CGSSHPTGTHEQYF.

This clonotype was observed a few times. The rearrangement uses TRBV4-1 and TRBJ2-5; TRBD1 matches at 9 bases. The CDR3 runs to 19 residues. CDR1 is MGHRA, CDR2 YSYEKL, per germline. V trimming: 4 bases; J trimming: 5 bases; junction bases outside the gene matches: 20. The CDR3 DNA reads TGCGCCAGCAGCCTACTTAAAGGCCAACAGGGGGCTCTGACGGAGACCCAGTACTTC. This sequence encodes CASSLLKGQQGALTETQYF.

This clonotype was seen at least ten times. The chain links TRBV7-9 to TRBJ2-6; 9 nucleotides agree with TRBD1. The CDR3 has 17 residues. CDR1 and CDR2 (germline): SEHNR, FQNEAQ (reference sequence). The junction had 11 bases not matched to a gene; V was cut back by 5 bases and J by 6 bases. This chain's CDR3 is CASSPRDRVNEANVLTF. CDR3 in DNA: TGTGCCAGCAGCCCACGGGACAGGGTGAATGAGGCCAACGTCCTGACTTTC.

The chain uses TRBV5-1 and TRBJ2-7; D gene unclear. There are 14 residues in the CDR3. V was shortened by 4 bases and J by 0 bases, with 11 bases between the two germline ends. CDR1 and CDR2 (germline): SGHRS, YFSETQ. The CDR3 sequence is CASSPDMSSYEQYV. The CDR3 DNA reads as TGCGCCAGCAGCCCCGACATGAGCTCCTACGAGCAGTACGTC.

At least ten counts were recorded for this clonotype. This sequence joins TRBV19 and TRBJ1-2; 8 positions match TRBD1. The CDR3 has 13 residues. The germline gives CDR1 LNHDA, CDR2 SQIVND (reference sequence). V lost 5 bases and J lost 7; bases outside the gene matches: 6. The CDR3 spells CASSPGQGVGYTF. DNA of the CDR3: TGTGCCAGTAGTCCCGGACAGGGAGTTGGCTACACCTTC.